The T cell receptor beta chain under discussion was sequenced for a study of T cells in Graves' hyperthyroidism and ophthalmopathy. As for the study in general: Peripheral blood was drawn at first diagnosis, prior to all treatment. Whole-study results and caveats: Most expanded thyroid clonotypes above 0.001 also appeared in blood.

This clonotype was seen only a few times. Its matching antigen is unknown. The CDR3 has 18 residues. Germline V CDR1 and CDR2: DFQATT, SNEGSKA (reference sequence). RNA transcripts provided the source from which TCR beta CDR3 regions were amplified. A first-round RT-PCR of the TCR CDR3 used the HTBI primer set. In TCRdb, the multiplex PCR reads were re-called with MiXCR into one record per CDR3 protein. The sample has a few hundred thousand distinct CDR3 sequences, roughly 16% seen once; the top ten hold less than 3.5%. Under 3 months was the duration of disease in ophthalmopathy patients, who also had a Clinical Activity Score of at least 3 and a NOSPECS grade of at least 4.

Sequencing was performed on blood. The V gene is TRBV20-1, the J gene TRBJ2-3, with 8 bases lining up with TRBD2. The receptor was isolated from a woman aged 40 to 55 with Graves' ophthalmopathy. The CDR3 DNA is TGCGGTGTCAATTCACAGGGTGCGGGAGGAGGGGGCACAGATACGCAGTATTTT. It yields the protein CGVNSQGAGGGGTDTQYF.